The 20 T cell receptor beta chains below all came from one sample that was sequenced in a study of shared clonotypes between healthy human individuals. Profiled with immunoSEQ multiplex PCR; TCRdb holds only in-frame clones, not every one. The sample yields over 2 million clones, around 93% seen once. Input material: naive CD4+ T cells from PBMCs. Regarding subset: CD45RA+ positively selected. The receptors were gathered from a man aged 18 to 30 in good health. Some clones in this sample may be carry-over from other donors' samples.

The chain combines TRBV28 with TRBJ2-1; 7 bases map to TRBD2. The V gene end was trimmed by 5 bases and the J gene end by 6 bases; junction bases not matched to a gene: 7. Germline CDR1 MDHEN, CDR2 SYDVKM. This CDR3 has 14 residues. CDR3 DNA sequence: TGTGCCAGCAGTGGGGGGGTACTTGCCAATGAGCAGTTCTTC. Protein product: CASSGGVLANEQFF.

This chain links TRBV7-2 with TRBJ2-2; perhaps TRBD1 as D (6 bases). The CDR3 covers 14 residues. Per germline, CDR1 SGHTA and CDR2 FQGNSA. The V and J ends lost 5 bases and 5 bases respectively, with 12 bases between them. The CDR3 nucleotides are TGTGCCAGCAGCGCCGACAGGTGGACCGGGGAGCTGTTTTTT. Translated: CASSADRWTGELFF.

The J gene is TRBJ2-1, the V gene TRBV7-2; TRBD2 agrees at 13 bases. V trimming: 2 bases; J trimming: 8 bases; junction bases outside the gene matches: 6. This CDR3 spans 16 amino acids. CDR1 and CDR2 (germline): SGHTA, FQGNSA. The CDR3: CASSLTGTSGNDEQFF. The CDR3 DNA sequence: TGTGCCAGCAGCTTAACCGGGACTAGCGGGAACGATGAGCAGTTCTTC. Using reference TRBV7-2 and TRBJ2-1 for the parts outside the CDR3, the full variable domain is GAGVSQSPSNKVTEKGKDVELRCDPISGHTALYWYRQSLGQGLEFLIYFQGNSAPDKSGLPSDRFSAERTGGSVSTLTIQRTQQEDSAVYLCASSLTGTSGNDEQFFGPGTRLTVL.

The gene calls are TRBV29-1 and TRBJ2-5, with D uncertain. Matching the DNA end better, TRBJ2-7 makes the J call doubtful. Germline V lookup: CDR1 SQVTM, CDR2 ANQGSEA. The CDR3 has 11 residues. As DNA, the CDR3 is TGCAGCGCCGGCAGAGCCTACGAGCAGTACTTC. Translating it yields CSAGRAYEQYF.

This rearrangement joins TRBV6-5 to TRBJ2-7; tentative D call: TRBD2 (5 bases). V was pared by 2 bases and J by 2 bases, with 13 bases between. The length of the CDR3 is 15 residues. CDR1 is MNHEY and CDR2 is SVGAGI in the germline V gene. CDR3 in DNA: TGTGCCAGCAGTTACGGGCGCGGAGCGGCCTACGAGCAGTACTTC. Translating it yields CASSYGRGAAYEQYF.

This clone has just one count. V usage is TRBV7-3 and J usage is TRBJ2-1; D remains ambiguous. The V gene's germline CDR1 is SGHTA and CDR2 FQGTGA. The CDR3 runs 14 residues. Deletions cut 5 bases from V and 8 bases from J, with 16 bases between. CDR3: CASSPSVPDDEQFF. The CDR3 DNA follows: TGTGCCAGCAGCCCTTCCGTTCCTGACGATGAGCAGTTCTTC.

The chain combines TRBV30 with TRBJ2-7; D remains ambiguous. CDR3 size: 12 residues. Trimming took 5 bases from V and 5 from J, leaving 13 bases between them. The V gene's germline CDR1 is GTSNPN and CDR2 SVGIG (reference sequence). The CDR3 spells CAWGRLGNEQYF. The CDR3 DNA follows: TGTGCCTGGGGGCGGCTAGGCAACGAGCAGTACTTC.

This clone was recorded a few times. The CDR3 sequence: CAWGPRNTEAFF. The CDR3 nucleotides are TGTGCCTGGGGGCCCAGAAACACTGAAGCTTTCTTT. The chain has TRBV30 and TRBJ1-1; no clear D. Between the trimmed V and J ends, which lost 5 bases and 2 bases, there was a span of 9 bases. The germline gives CDR1 GTSNPN, CDR2 SVGIG (reference sequence). This CDR3 comprises 12 residues.

Worth noting for this clone: The same CDR3 is also encoded by other DNA sequences in this sample. The chain is built from TRBV10-3 and TRBJ2-3; maybe TRBD2 (6 bases). Trimming removed 8 bases from V and 2 bases from J, with 14 bases in between. This CDR3 has 14 amino acids. CDR1 is ENHRY and CDR2 is SYGVKD in the germline V gene. In nucleotides, the CDR3 is TGTGCCATCTCTGGGGGGAGAGCCACAGATACGCAGTATTTT. Translated: CAISGGRATDTQYF.

The chain couples TRBV7-6 to TRBJ2-6; D ambiguous. The CDR3 runs to 16 residues. Trimming removed 6 bases from V and 0 bases from J, with 12 bases in between. Germline assignment: CDR1 SGHVS and CDR2 FNYEAQ. CDR3 in amino acids: CASSYARASGANVLTF. The CDR3 DNA sequence: TGTGCCAGCAGTTACGCACGGGCCTCTGGGGCCAACGTCCTGACTTTC.

This clone was counted a single time. The chain uses TRBV10-3 and TRBJ2-2; no reliable D call. V shed 4 bases and J shed 4 bases, with 7 bases lying between them. This CDR3 region has 13 residues. Germline values: CDR1 ENHRY, CDR2 SYGVKD. CDR3 in amino acids: CAISGPATGELFF. DNA of the CDR3: TGTGCCATCAGTGGTCCAGCCACCGGGGAGCTGTTTTTT.

The gene calls are TRBV27 and TRBJ1-2; maybe TRBD1 (5 bases). V lost 6 bases, J lost 4 bases, and 12 bases lay in between. CDR1 MNHEY and CDR2 SMNVEV come from the germline V gene (reference sequence). This CDR3 spans 13 amino acids. CDR3 nucleotides: TGTGCCAGCAGCTTGCAGGGTACCTATGGCTACACCTTC. Amino acids: CASSLQGTYGYTF.

This chain connects TRBV28 to TRBJ2-7; weak D call: TRBD1 (5 bases). CDR1 and CDR2 from the germline V gene are MDHEN and SYDVKM. This CDR3 spans 16 amino acids. The V end was cut by 1 base, the J end by 0 bases, with 13 bases between. CDR3 DNA: TGTGCCAGCAGTTTATCCCAGGGAATCCCCTCCTACGAGCAGTACTTC. As protein: CASSLSQGIPSYEQYF.

This sequence joins TRBV28 and TRBJ1-2; 10 bases align to TRBD1. Looked up from germline, CDR1 is MDHEN and CDR2 is SYDVKM. Unmatched junction bases numbered 9, after V lost 10 bases and J lost 4 bases. The CDR3 sequence is 14 residues long. The CDR3 DNA reads TGTGCCATCGGGACAGGGGCCATCACCTATGGCTACACCTTC. Its protein is CAIGTGAITYGYTF.

This chain uses TRBV7-8 with TRBJ2-5; D is undetermined. Germline values: CDR1 SGHVS, CDR2 FQNEAQ. The ends were cut back, 5 bases at V and 7 bases at J, with 11 bases in the middle. This CDR3 contains 12 residues. CDR3: CASSPILGTQYF. CDR3 nucleotides: TGTGCCAGCAGCCCCATCCTCGGGACCCAGTACTTC.

The chain combines TRBV28 with TRBJ2-5, with D possibly TRBD2 on 5 matching bases. Germline V gives CDR1 MDHEN, CDR2 SYDVKM. V lost 7 bases to trimming and J lost 4 bases, with 19 bases between them. CDR3 length: 15 residues. The CDR3 coding sequence is TGTGCCAGCACTCAGGACTCCAACTACCCAGAGACCCAGTACTTC. Translation: CASTQDSNYPETQYF. Variable domain in full (rest from reference TRBV28 and TRBJ2-5): DVKVTQSSRYLVKRTGEKVFLECVQDMDHENMFWYRQDPGLGLRLIYFSYDVKMKEKGDIPEGYSVSREKKERFSLILESASTNQTSMYLCASTQDSNYPETQYFGPGTRLLVL.

The chain joins TRBV6-5 to TRBJ2-7, with TRBD1 identical over 11 bases. This CDR3 spans 15 amino acids. V trimming: 6 bases; J trimming: 3 bases; junction bases outside the gene matches: 7. The germline gives CDR1 MNHEY, CDR2 SVGAGI. The CDR3 region is CASSHRDRGGYEQYF. In DNA, the CDR3 is TGTGCCAGCAGCCACAGGGACAGGGGGGGCTACGAGCAGTACTTC.

As regards this clone: Other nucleotide sequences in the sample specify the same CDR3. The chain joins TRBV5-1 to TRBJ1-3, with 8 positions matching TRBD1. The CDR3 is made up of 14 amino acids. V was clipped by 4 bases and J by 3 bases; unmatched bases: 3. Germline V gene sequence: CDR1 SGHRS, CDR2 YFSETQ. This CDR3 is CASSLGTGGNTIYF. The CDR3, as DNA: TGCGCCAGCAGCCTCGGGACAGGTGGAAACACCATATATTTT.

The V gene is TRBV11-2, the J gene TRBJ1-1; D may be TRBD1 (5 bases). Trimming took 2 bases from V and 5 from J, leaving 12 bases between them. CDR3 length: 14 amino acids. Germline V gives CDR1 SGHAT, CDR2 FQNNGV. CDR3 loop: CASSLSQGRTEAFF. Written as DNA, the CDR3 is TGTGCCAGCAGCTTAAGTCAGGGACGAACTGAAGCTTTCTTT.

The V gene is TRBV15, the J gene TRBJ2-5, with D hard to call. Germline V gene data show CDR1 as LNHNV and CDR2 as YYDKDF (reference sequence). The CDR3 is made up of 13 amino acids. V lost 0 bases and J 4 bases, leaving 6 bases between the germline ends. CDR3 sequence: CATSREGIETQYF. CDR3 DNA: TGTGCCACCAGCAGAGAGGGGATAGAGACCCAGTACTTC.